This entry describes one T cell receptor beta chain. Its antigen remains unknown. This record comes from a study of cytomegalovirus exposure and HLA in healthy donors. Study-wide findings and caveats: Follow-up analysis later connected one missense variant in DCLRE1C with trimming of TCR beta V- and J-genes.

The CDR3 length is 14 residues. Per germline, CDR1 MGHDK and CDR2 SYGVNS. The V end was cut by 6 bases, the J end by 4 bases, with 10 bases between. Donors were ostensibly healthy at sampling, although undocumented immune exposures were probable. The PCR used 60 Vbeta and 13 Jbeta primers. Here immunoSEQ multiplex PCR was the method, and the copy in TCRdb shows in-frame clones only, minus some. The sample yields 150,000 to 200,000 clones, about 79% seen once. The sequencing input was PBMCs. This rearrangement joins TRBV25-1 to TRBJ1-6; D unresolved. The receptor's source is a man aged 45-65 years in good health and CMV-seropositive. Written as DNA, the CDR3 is TGTGCCAGCAGGACTCGGGGATATAATTCACCCCTCCACTTT. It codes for CASRTRGYNSPLHF.